The 32 T cell receptor beta chains given below trace back to one sample, sequenced in a study of yellow fever vaccine responses in identical twins. TCRdb passed the RT-PCR reads through MiXCR, listing each CDR3 protein once. Here the sample spans more than 10,000 distinct CDR3 sequences, approximately 85% being singletons. Sequencing used T cells from blood (PBMCs), unsorted or a sorted subset (not recorded which), obtained before or after yellow fever vaccination (not recorded which). The receptors were gathered from a woman under 30 who received the yellow fever vaccine.

The chain employs TRBV7-9 and TRBJ2-7, with 7 positions matching TRBD2. V dropped 1 base and J dropped 7; count of bases not matched to a gene: 10. This CDR3 is 15 amino acids long. CDR1 SEHNR and CDR2 FQNEAQ come from the germline V gene (reference sequence). The CDR3 region is CASSLGWAGADEQYF. The CDR3 region has the DNA TGTGCCAGCAGCTTAGGGTGGGCGGGAGCGGATGAGCAGTACTTC.

This chain links TRBV25-1 with TRBJ2-1; D might be TRBD2 (7 bases). Per the germline V gene, CDR1 is MGHDK and CDR2 is SYGVNS. Trimming removed 5 bases from V and 3 bases from J, with 20 bases in between. This CDR3 has 17 amino acids. The CDR3 loop reads CASSFSSLRGGYNEQFF. The CDR3 DNA sequence: TGTGCCAGCAGTTTCTCCTCCCTAAGGGGGGGCTACAATGAGCAGTTCTTC.

This chain links TRBV20-1 with TRBJ2-7; D is ambiguous. CDR3 length: 12 amino acids. Germline CDR1 and CDR2: DFQATT and SNEGSKA (reference sequence). CDR3 sequence reads: CSPQSWSHEQYF. The DNA of the CDR3 is TGCAGCCCGCAATCTTGGTCTCACGAGCAGTACTTC.

CDR3 nucleotide sequence: TGCGCCAGCAGCCAGACAGGGGGCTACGAGCAGTACTTC. Its protein product is CASSQTGGYEQYF. This chain joins TRBV4-1 and TRBJ2-7; 9 bases match TRBD1. Looked up from germline, CDR1 is MGHRA and CDR2 is YSYEKL. CDR3 length equals 13 residues. Trimming removed 3 bases from V and 3 bases from J; junction bases left unmatched: 0.

The chain carries TRBV4-2 and TRBJ2-5, with TRBD2 matching 8 bases. The V gene end was trimmed by 0 bases and the J gene end by 1 base; junction bases not matched to a gene: 1. The germline V gene has CDR1 LGHNA and CDR2 YNFKEQ. The CDR3 is 15 residues long. The CDR3 region has the DNA TGTGCCAGCAGCCAAGATCGGGGGGGCCAAGAGACCCAGTACTTC. Residues: CASSQDRGGQETQYF.

This clonotype was picked up a small number of times. V usage is TRBV4-1 and J usage is TRBJ1-2; TRBD1 is a possible D gene (5 bases). Germline V gene sequence: CDR1 MGHRA, CDR2 YSYEKL. This CDR3 spans 13 amino acids. With 5 bases removed from V and 3 bases from J, the gap between germline ends came to 10 bases. The CDR3 nucleotides are TGCGCCAGCAGCATAGGGGTCGACTATGGCTACACCTTC. Translated, it gives CASSIGVDYGYTF.

The chain couples TRBV18 to TRBJ2-1; D possibly matches TRBD1 or TRBD2 (5 bases each). The germline CDR1 and CDR2 sequences are KGHSH and LQKENI. The CDR3 totals 15 residues. V lost 6 bases and J 7 bases, leaving 19 bases between the germline ends. The CDR3 region is CASSLLGRDYNEQFF. CDR3 bases: TGTGCCAGCTCGCTACTGGGGCGAGACTATAATGAGCAGTTCTTC.

This rearrangement joins TRBV15 to TRBJ2-7; D remains unclear. V was shortened by 0 bases and J by 6 bases, with 9 bases between the two germline ends. This CDR3 is 13 amino acids long. Germline CDR1 and CDR2: LNHNV and YYDKDF (reference sequence). CDR3 residues: CATSRDLGSEQYF. DNA for the CDR3: TGTGCCACCAGCAGAGATCTGGGATCCGAGCAGTACTTC. The full variable domain, rest sourced from reference TRBV15 and TRBJ2-7, is DAMVIQNPRYQVTQFGKPVTLSCSQTLNHNVMYWYQQKSSQAPKLLFHYYDKDFNNEADTPDNFQSRRPNTSFCFLDIRSPGLGDTAMYLCATSRDLGSEQYFGPGTRLTVT.

CDR3 sequence (DNA): TGTGCCAGCAGCTTAGACCTTAACTATGGCTACACCTTC. It yields the protein CASSLDLNYGYTF. The chain couples TRBV7-9 to TRBJ1-2, with D unresolved. Deletions cut 1 base from V and 1 base from J, with 4 bases between. Germline assignment: CDR1 SEHNR and CDR2 FQNEAQ (reference sequence). CDR3 length: 13 residues.

The genes are TRBV12-3 or TRBV12-4 and TRBJ2-7; D unclear. Deletions cut 4 bases from V and 1 base from J, with 11 bases between. The CDR3 has 14 residues. The CDR3: CASSSDNGSYEQYF. The CDR3 DNA is TGTGCCAGCAGTTCAGACAATGGGTCCTACGAGCAGTACTTC.

This clonotype showed up just a few times. The CDR3, as DNA: TGTGCCAGCTCAAGACAGGGAAGGGACCAGCCCCAGCATTTT. Its protein is CASSRQGRDQPQHF. The rearrangement joins TRBV18 to TRBJ1-5, with 7 bases that match TRBD1. V lost 5 bases, J lost 7 bases, and 8 bases stayed unmatched. The CDR3 runs 14 residues. From germline, CDR1 is KGHSH and CDR2 LQKENI.

The chain uses TRBV3-1 and TRBJ2-7; D is undetermined. Germline V gives CDR1 LGHDT, CDR2 YNNKEL (reference sequence). V gave up 6 bases and J gave up 4 bases, with 7 bases separating them. This CDR3 has 11 amino acids. The CDR3 region has the DNA TGTGCCAGCAGTCTAGGATACGAGCAGTACTTC. Translated: CASSLGYEQYF.

The genes are TRBV20-1 and TRBJ2-7; 9 bases are a match to TRBD2. Germline V gene lookup returns CDR1 DFQATT and CDR2 SNEGSKA (reference sequence). CDR3 size: 13 residues. The trim removed 3 bases at V and 2 bases at J, leaving 2 bases unmatched. The CDR3 here is CSARRGGAYEQYF. The CDR3 DNA reads as TGCAGTGCTAGGCGGGGGGGAGCCTACGAGCAGTACTTC.

V and J are TRBV18 and TRBJ2-7, with TRBD1 matching over 7 bases. J was trimmed by 0 bases and V by 5 bases; bases with no gene match: 7. Germline CDR1 KGHSH, CDR2 LQKENI. This CDR3 spans 15 amino acids. The CDR3 bases are TGTGCCAGCTCATTCGGACAGGAAAGCTCCTACGAGCAGTACTTC. Translated: CASSFGQESSYEQYF.

The rearrangement joins TRBV11-3 to TRBJ1-2; TRBD1 aligns across 8 bases. The J segment lost 8 bases and the V segment lost 2 bases, leaving 4 bases of the junction unmatched. The germline CDR1 and CDR2 sequences are SGHNT and YENEEA. CDR3 length equals 13 residues. The CDR3 loop reads CASSLPTGAGYTF. Written as DNA, the CDR3 is TGTGCCAGCAGCTTACCGACAGGGGCCGGCTACACCTTC.

This sequence joins TRBV7-6 and TRBJ2-7, with TRBD1 as a possible D gene (5 bases). This CDR3 spans 15 amino acids. V was cut by 1 base and J by 1 base, with 11 bases left in between. Per germline, CDR1 SGHVS and CDR2 FNYEAQ. In nucleotides, the CDR3 is TGTGCCAGCAGCTTAGTAGGGGCGAAATCCTACGAGCAGTACTTC. This encodes CASSLVGAKSYEQYF.

The chain joins TRBV5-1 to TRBJ1-1; the D is unclear. Between the trimmed V and J ends, which lost 0 bases and 1 base, there was a span of 7 bases. CDR1 and CDR2 from the germline V gene are SGHRS and YFSETQ. The CDR3 spans 14 residues. As DNA, the CDR3 is TGCGCCAGCAGCTTGGCGGCACAGAACACTGAAGCTTTCTTT. It codes for CASSLAAQNTEAFF.

The chain combines TRBV11-3 with TRBJ2-4; TRBD1 is a possible D gene (5 bases). The CDR3 length is 11 residues. Trimming cost V 3 bases and J 13 bases, with 10 bases left between them. Germline V gene data show CDR1 as SGHNT and CDR2 as YENEEA. The CDR3 DNA follows: TGTGCCAGCAGCTTGGCAGGGCCGCAGTACTTC. It encodes CASSLAGPQYF.

J is TRBJ1-6 and V is TRBV4-1; no definite D call. Germline CDR1 is MGHRA and CDR2 is YSYEKL. Trimming left V 0 bases short and J 7 bases short, with 13 bases between. The CDR3 is made up of 16 amino acids. CDR3 nucleotide sequence: TGCGCCAGCAGCCAAGATCCCTGGACGGGGAATTCACCCCTCCACTTT. It specifies CASSQDPWTGNSPLHF.

CDR3 DNA: TGTGCCAGCAGCTTCATAAGTAGGGTAGCCGAGCAGTACTTC. Translation: CASSFISRVAEQYF. V usage is TRBV11-1 and J usage is TRBJ2-7; D is uncertain. CDR1 SGHAT and CDR2 FQDESV come from the germline V gene (reference sequence). The V and J ends lost 3 bases and 6 bases respectively, with 15 bases between them. The CDR3 sequence is 14 residues long.

CDR3 DNA: TGTGCCACCAGCAGAGATCGCCCCGTAAGCGATGAGCAGTTCTTC. Its translation is CATSRDRPVSDEQFF. This chain links TRBV15 with TRBJ2-1; no clear D. Trimming removed 0 bases from V and 8 bases from J, with 14 bases in between. The CDR3 has 15 residues. Germline assignment: CDR1 LNHNV and CDR2 YYDKDF (reference sequence).

The V call is TRBV20-1, the J call TRBJ2-7; D unclear. The germline gives CDR1 DFQATT, CDR2 SNEGSKA (reference sequence). The CDR3 runs 11 residues. The V end was cut by 6 bases, the J end by 7 bases, with 13 bases between. The CDR3: CSAKEVGEQYF. CDR3 bases: TGCAGTGCAAAAGAAGTGGGGGAGCAGTACTTC.

The genes are TRBV11-2 and TRBJ2-7; possible D gene TRBD1, 7 bases. CDR1 and CDR2 (germline): SGHAT, FQNNGV. The CDR3 has 15 amino acids. The ends were cut back, 5 bases at V and 4 bases at J, with 18 bases in the middle. CDR3 in amino acids: CASSPTRGLGYEQYF. For the CDR3, the DNA is TGTGCCAGCAGCCCGACTAGGGGGCTAGGATACGAGCAGTACTTC.

The V call is TRBV19, the J call TRBJ2-1, with D possibly being TRBD2 (5 bases). Germline V lookup: CDR1 LNHDA, CDR2 SQIVND (reference sequence). The CDR3 consists of 15 residues. Trimming removed 6 bases at V and 3 bases at J, with 15 bases between. The CDR3 is CASRKRSDYYNEQFF. CDR3 in DNA: TGTGCCAGTAGGAAGAGGAGCGACTACTACAATGAGCAGTTCTTC.

This chain links TRBV7-9 with TRBJ1-2; 8 nucleotides match TRBD1. The germline V gene encodes CDR1 SEHNR and CDR2 FQNEAQ (reference sequence). Trimming cost V 6 bases and J 8 bases; bases outside gene matches: 8. CDR3 length: 13 residues. The CDR3 nucleotides are TGTGCCAGCAGGGCGACAGGGGTAGAAGGCTACACCTTC. This gives the protein CASRATGVEGYTF. The complete variable domain, with remaining parts taken from reference TRBV7-9 and TRBJ1-2, reads DTGVSQNPRHKITKRGQNVTFRCDPISEHNRLYWYRQTLGQGPEFLTYFQNEAQLEKSRLLSDRFSAERPKGSFSTLEIQRTEQGDSAMYLCASRATGVEGYTFGSGTRLTVV.

The CDR3, as DNA: TGCAGCGTTGGCCCCTTATTACAAGAGACCCAGTACTTC. Translating gives CSVGPLLQETQYF. The chain combines TRBV29-1 with TRBJ2-5; D is undetermined. This CDR3 has 13 residues. Trimming cost V 4 bases and J 2 bases, with 11 bases left between them. Germline assignment: CDR1 SQVTM and CDR2 ANQGSEA.

This chain joins TRBV6-1 and TRBJ1-5; no definite D call. Per the germline V gene, CDR1 is MNHNS and CDR2 is SASEGT. This CDR3 spans 14 amino acids. V was trimmed by 6 bases and J by 0 bases, leaving 9 bases between them. The chain's CDR3 is CASSQTVSNQPQHF. The CDR3 DNA sequence: TGTGCCAGCAGCCAGACGGTTAGCAATCAGCCCCAGCATTTT.

The chain employs TRBV11-3 and TRBJ2-2; a possible D gene is TRBD1 (6 bases). V was cut by 6 bases and J by 1 base, with 9 bases left in between. Germline V gene sequence: CDR1 SGHNT, CDR2 YENEEA. The CDR3 length is 14 residues. In nucleotides, the CDR3 is TGTGCCAGCAGGACGGACAGGAACACCGGGGAGCTGTTTTTT. This gives the protein CASRTDRNTGELFF. The full variable domain, completed using reference TRBV11-3 and TRBJ2-2, is EAGVVQSPRYKIIEKKQPVAFWCNPISGHNTLYWYLQNLGQGPELLIRYENEEAVDDSQLPKDRFSAERLKGVDSTLKIQPAELGDSAVYLCASRTDRNTGELFFGEGSRLTVL.

The sample holds a few counts of this clonotype. The CDR3 is CASSKGRYEQYF. CDR3 in DNA: TGTGCCAGCAGCAAGGGACGTTACGAGCAGTACTTC. The chain carries TRBV7-9 and TRBJ2-7, with D perhaps given as TRBD1 or TRBD2 (5 bases each). Germline CDR1 is SEHNR and CDR2 is FQNEAQ (reference sequence). CDR3 length: 12 amino acids. Trimming shortened V by 5 bases and J by 4 bases, and 9 bases separated the two germline ends.

This rearrangement joins TRBV4-1 to TRBJ1-6; no firm D call. This CDR3 region has 15 residues. Germline CDR1 is MGHRA and CDR2 is YSYEKL. The V and J ends lost 1 base and 5 bases respectively, with 9 bases between them. CDR3: CASSQGFADNSPLHF. The CDR3 bases are TGCGCCAGCAGCCAAGGCTTCGCGGATAATTCACCCCTCCACTTT.

The chain combines TRBV2 with TRBJ2-7; D possibly corresponds to TRBD2 (6 bases). CDR3 length: 14 residues. V was pared by 6 bases and J by 2 bases, with 14 bases between. Germline CDR1 reads SNHLY; CDR2 reads FYNNEI. CDR3 DNA sequence: TGTGCCAGCAGCGACCCCGGGAGCACCTACGAGCAGTACTTC. Translating gives CASSDPGSTYEQYF.

The genes are TRBV20-1 and TRBJ2-7, with 7 bases fitting TRBD2. Germline V gene data show CDR1 as DFQATT and CDR2 as SNEGSKA (reference sequence). The CDR3 spans 15 residues. Germline trimming cut 5 bases from V and 3 bases from J; bases unmatched to any gene: 13. The CDR3 sequence: CSAVLTIQRGYEQYF. CDR3 nucleotides: TGCAGTGCTGTGTTGACTATCCAGCGGGGCTACGAGCAGTACTTC.